The clone carrying this TCR beta chain was detected ten times or more. Germline V gives CDR1 SGHRS, CDR2 YFSETQ. This CDR3 has 14 amino acids. Trimming took 4 bases from V and 7 from J; bases not matched to a gene: 10. This specimen belongs to a study of T-cell memory formation after mild COVID-19. Researchers used 5'RACE with constant-segment primers to make TCR alpha and TCR beta cDNA libraries that carry sample barcodes and UMIs. Via MiXCR, TCRdb re-called the 5' RACE reads, giving one row per CDR3 protein. The repertoire holds approximately 400,000 distinct CDR3 sequences, with roughly a quarter as singletons.

The specimen was PBMCs or a T cell subset sorted from them (not recorded which). The V gene is TRBV5-1, the J gene TRBJ1-2; TRBD1 matches 7 bases. The TCR originated in an adult woman who had mild COVID-19 (a few samples of this study predate the infection). Cell type and time point are not known. CDR3 protein: CASSQTPGTAGYTF. Written as DNA, the CDR3 is TGCGCCAGCAGCCAAACCCCCGGGACAGCTGGCTACACCTTC.